The rows below give T cell receptor beta chains drawn from one sample of a study of CD8+ T cells in alopecia areata. Using immunoSEQ multiplex PCR, the repertoire was profiled, and TCRdb retains in-frame clones only, with some absent. The profile shows about 200,000 clones, roughly 50% of them singletons. The material sequenced was CD8+ T cells sorted from blood. All receptors come from a human donor in good health. CDR3s include the opening cysteine and the closing phenylalanine or tryptophan. Each record gives: V gene, D gene, J gene, clone size, CDR3 protein, CDR3 DNA. A D gene is named only where the DNA matches it firmly. Clone size, where shown, is once, few, many, or a class for clones that have expanded.

V: TRBV7-2; D: .; J: TRBJ1-2; size: .; CDR3: CASKRGGDGYTF; DNA: TGTGCCAGCAAGCGTGGGGGAGATGGCTACACCTTC
V: TRBV4-1; D: TRBD1; J: TRBJ1-2; size: .; CDR3: CASSQRPGQGYGYTF; DNA: TGCGCCAGCAGCCAGAGACCGGGACAGGGCTATGGCTACACCTTC
V: TRBV27; D: .; J: TRBJ2-3; size: .; CDR3: CASSWGRVTDTQYF; DNA: TGTGCCAGCAGTTGGGGAAGGGTCACGGATACGCAGTATTTT
V: TRBV30; D: .; J: TRBJ2-7; size: .; CDR3: CAWSVRTGLSYEQYF; DNA: TGTGCCTGGAGTGTACGAACAGGGCTGTCCTACGAGCAGTACTTC
V: TRBV27; D: .; J: TRBJ1-6; size: .; CDR3: CASRTSRTNPLHF; DNA: TGTGCCAGCAGAACATCGCGGACGAACCCCCTCCACTTT
V: TRBV19; D: TRBD1; J: TRBJ2-4; size: .; CDR3: CASSPLNRGDIQYF; DNA: TGTGCCAGTAGTCCCCTCAACAGGGGAGACATTCAGTACTTC
V: TRBV7-9; D: .; J: TRBJ2-2; size: .; CDR3: CASSLGATSGAGELFF; DNA: TGTGCCAGCAGCTTAGGGGCTACAAGTGGCGCCGGGGAGCTGTTTTTT
V: TRBV6-5; D: .; J: TRBJ2-1; size: .; CDR3: CASSYSRLNEQFF; DNA: TGTGCCAGCAGTTACTCGAGGCTCAATGAGCAGTTCTTC
V: TRBV5-1; D: .; J: TRBJ1-5; size: .; CDR3: CASSFSPAGAGPQHF; DNA: TGCGCCAGCAGCTTCAGCCCGGCAGGGGCTGGGCCCCAGCATTTT
V: TRBV29-1; D: .; J: TRBJ2-5; size: few; CDR3: CSVTGGEKGETQYF; DNA: TGCAGCGTTACGGGGGGCGAAAAGGGGGAGACCCAGTACTTC
V: TRBV5-6; D: .; J: TRBJ2-1; size: .; CDR3: CASSGRVTNEQFF; DNA: TGTGCCAGCAGCGGGCGGGTTACAAATGAGCAGTTCTTC
V: TRBV6-5; D: TRBD1; J: TRBJ2-7; size: few; CDR3: CASSYTPGQGGGEQYF; DNA: TGTGCCAGCAGTTATACCCCGGGACAGGGGGGCGGCGAGCAGTACTTC
V: TRBV29-1; D: TRBD1; J: TRBJ1-5; size: .; CDR3: CSVEENGQGSNQPQHF; DNA: TGCAGCGTTGAAGAGAATGGACAGGGTAGCAATCAGCCCCAGCATTTT
V: TRBV9; D: .; J: TRBJ2-3; size: .; CDR3: CASSVEGTGTDTQYF; DNA: TGTGCCAGCAGCGTAGAAGGGACGGGCACAGATACGCAGTATTTT
V: TRBV4-1; D: TRBD2; J: TRBJ2-5; size: .; CDR3: CASSQAVAGGGTQYF; DNA: TGCGCCAGCAGCCAGGCGGTAGCGGGAGGGGGGACCCAGTACTTC
V: TRBV30; D: .; J: TRBJ2-3; size: .; CDR3: CAWMVGSTDTQYF; DNA: TGTGCCTGGATGGTAGGGAGCACAGATACGCAGTATTTT
V: TRBV10-3; D: .; J: TRBJ2-5; size: few; CDR3: CASESVGRSETQYF; DNA: TGTGCCTCCGAATCGGTTGGCAGATCCGAGACCCAGTACTTC
V: TRBV29-1; D: TRBD2; J: TRBJ2-1; size: .; CDR3: CSVEDPSGSYNEQFF; DNA: TGCAGCGTTGAAGATCCTAGCGGGTCCTACAATGAGCAGTTCTTC
V: TRBV30; D: .; J: TRBJ1-1; size: few; CDR3: CAWSAGNTEAFF; DNA: TGTGCCTGGAGTGCCGGGAACACTGAAGCTTTCTTT
V: TRBV29-1; D: TRBD1; J: TRBJ1-2; size: few; CDR3: CSAEEARGVGYTF; DNA: TGCAGCGCCGAAGAGGCCAGGGGGGTTGGCTACACCTTC
V: TRBV7-9; D: .; J: TRBJ1-4; size: few; CDR3: CASSQYRELNEKLFF; DNA: TGTGCCAGCAGCCAGTACAGGGAACTGAATGAAAAACTGTTTTTT
V: TRBV5-1; D: TRBD2; J: TRBJ2-7; size: .; CDR3: CASSQIGTSGAYEQYF; DNA: TGCGCCAGCAGCCAGATCGGGACTAGCGGGGCCTACGAGCAGTACTTC
V: TRBV5-6; D: .; J: TRBJ1-2; size: .; CDR3: CASSLDTAATHGYTF; DNA: TGTGCCAGCAGCTTGGATACAGCGGCCACCCATGGCTACACCTTC
V: TRBV29-1; D: .; J: TRBJ2-7; size: .; CDR3: CSVELADYEQYF; DNA: TGCAGCGTTGAACTTGCAGACTACGAGCAGTACTTC
V: TRBV7-2; D: .; J: TRBJ2-2; size: .; CDR3: CASSSGLGAGELFF; DNA: TGTGCCAGCAGCTCGGGCCTTGGCGCCGGGGAGCTGTTTTTT
V: TRBV29-1; D: TRBD1; J: TRBJ2-1; size: .; CDR3: CSVEHDRGLYEQFF; DNA: TGCAGCGTTGAACACGACAGGGGCCTTTATGAGCAGTTCTTC
V: TRBV5-4; D: .; J: TRBJ1-1; size: once; CDR3: CASSLAVVNTEAFF; DNA: TGTGCCAGCAGCTTGGCGGTAGTGAACACTGAAGCTTTCTTT
V: TRBV4-1; D: TRBD2; J: TRBJ2-3; size: .; CDR3: CASSQDVASGMADTQYF; DNA: TGCGCCAGCAGCCAAGATGTAGCTAGCGGGATGGCAGATACGCAGTATTTT
V: TRBV15; D: TRBD1; J: TRBJ2-7; size: .; CDR3: CATSGTGTGEKEQYF; DNA: TGTGCCACCAGCGGGACCGGGACAGGGGAGAAAGAGCAGTACTTC
V: TRBV7-9; D: TRBD1; J: TRBJ1-1; size: few; CDR3: CASSSTGGEGTEAFF; DNA: TGTGCCAGCAGTTCTACAGGGGGCGAGGGCACTGAAGCTTTCTTT
V: TRBV6-1; D: .; J: TRBJ2-7; size: .; CDR3: CASRTEPHEQYF; DNA: TGTGCCAGCAGGACTGAACCCCACGAGCAGTACTTC
V: TRBV5-6; D: .; J: TRBJ2-5; size: few; CDR3: CASSLVDF; DNA: TGTGCCAGCAGCTTGGTGGACTTC